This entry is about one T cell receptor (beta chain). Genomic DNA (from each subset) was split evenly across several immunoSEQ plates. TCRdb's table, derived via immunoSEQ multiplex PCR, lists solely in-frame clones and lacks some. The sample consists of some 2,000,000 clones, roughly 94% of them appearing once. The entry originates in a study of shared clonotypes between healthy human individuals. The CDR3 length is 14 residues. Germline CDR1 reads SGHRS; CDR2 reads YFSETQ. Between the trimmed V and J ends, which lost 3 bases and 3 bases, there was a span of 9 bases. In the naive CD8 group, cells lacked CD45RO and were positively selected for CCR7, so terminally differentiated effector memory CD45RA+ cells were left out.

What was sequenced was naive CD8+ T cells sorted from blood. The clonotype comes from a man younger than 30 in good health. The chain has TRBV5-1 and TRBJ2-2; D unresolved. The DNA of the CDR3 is TGCGCCAGCAGCTCCGGACGGGACACCGGGGAGCTGTTTTTT. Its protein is CASSSGRDTGELFF.